This TCR beta chain stems from a study of blood T cell repertoires in COVID-19. The CDR3 is 16 residues long. V was pared by 6 bases and J by 1 base, with 11 bases of the junction left unmatched. Per the germline V gene, CDR1 is SGHRS and CDR2 is YFSETQ. The method was immunoSEQ multiplex PCR; TCRdb's version includes in-frame clones alone and lacks a portion of them. This sample has 150,000 to 200,000 clones, with approximately 84% found just once. Sample: PBMCs or T cells enriched from blood (not recorded which). The clonotype was recovered from a man aged 50-60 years who had recovered from COVID-19. This rearrangement joins TRBV5-1 to TRBJ2-3; 7 bases fit TRBD1. CDR3 region: CASNSGGAMGTDTQYF. The CDR3 DNA reads TGCGCCAGCAATTCAGGGGGAGCTATGGGCACAGATACGCAGTATTTT.